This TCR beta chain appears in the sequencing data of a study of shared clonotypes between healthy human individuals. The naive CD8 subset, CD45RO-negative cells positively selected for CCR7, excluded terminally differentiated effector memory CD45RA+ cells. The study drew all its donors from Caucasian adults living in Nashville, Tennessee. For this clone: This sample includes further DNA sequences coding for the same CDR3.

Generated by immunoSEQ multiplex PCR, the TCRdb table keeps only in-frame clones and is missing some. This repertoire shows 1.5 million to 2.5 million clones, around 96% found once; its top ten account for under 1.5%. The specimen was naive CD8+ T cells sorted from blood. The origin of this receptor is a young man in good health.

Written as DNA, the CDR3 is TGTGCCAGCAGCTATGGGACAGGATCCTACGAGCAGTACTTC. It is translated as CASSYGTGSYEQYF. The rearrangement joins TRBV5-6 to TRBJ2-7, with 8 bases lining up with TRBD1. There are 14 residues in the CDR3. V shed 3 bases, J shed 1 base, and the junction held 3 bases outside the gene matches. Germline CDR1 SGHDT, CDR2 YYEEEE.